Listed below are T cell receptor beta chains from one sample, sequenced in a study of blood T cell repertoires in COVID-19. Repertoires were generated with immunoSEQ multiplex PCR, while TCRdb's copy carries only in-frame clones and drops some. The sample has approximately 250,000 clones, approximately 85% seen once. Sequenced material: PBMCs or T cells enriched from blood (not recorded which). The receptors stem from a woman aged 45-60 years with acute COVID-19. CDR3s include the opening cysteine and the closing phenylalanine or tryptophan. D genes are given only for firm matches. Not all rows give a size; the values are once, few, many and, for expanded clones, a class.

D: NA; V: TRBV9; size: NA; J: TRBJ1-3; CDR3: CASSVRGGGLGGNTIYF; DNA: TGTGCCAGCAGCGTAAGGGGAGGGGGGCTAGGAGGAAACACCATATATTTT
D: NA; V: TRBV15; size: NA; J: TRBJ1-3; CDR3: CATSREGKSSGNTIYF; DNA: TGTGCCACCAGCAGAGAGGGCAAGAGCTCTGGAAACACCATATATTTT
D: TRBD1; V: TRBV19; size: NA; J: TRBJ1-2; CDR3: CASSMEQGDGYTF; DNA: TGTGCCAGTAGTATGGAGCAGGGGGATGGCTACACCTTC
D: TRBD1; V: TRBV5-1; size: NA; J: TRBJ1-4; CDR3: CASSLDRGREKLFF; DNA: TGCGCCAGCAGCTTGGACAGGGGTCGTGAAAAACTGTTTTTT
D: NA; V: TRBV19; size: NA; J: TRBJ1-2; CDR3: CASSWGLNYGYTF; DNA: TGTGCCAGTAGTTGGGGCTTAAACTATGGCTACACCTTC
D: TRBD2; V: TRBV3-1/TRBV3-2; size: NA; J: TRBJ2-3; CDR3: CASSHVGRTGGAQYF; DNA: TGTGCCAGCAGCCACGTCGGTCGGACGGGAGGTGCGCAGTATTTT
D: NA; V: TRBV12-5; size: NA; J: TRBJ2-2; CDR3: CASGLVLSGPTGELFF; DNA: TGTGCTAGTGGTTTGGTACTTTCAGGGCCAACCGGGGAGCTGTTTTTT
D: NA; V: TRBV18; size: NA; J: TRBJ2-2; CDR3: CASSPSSPAAGGELFF; DNA: TGTGCCAGCTCACCAAGTAGCCCGGCTGCGGGCGGGGAGCTGTTTTTT
D: TRBD1; V: TRBV18; size: NA; J: TRBJ1-2; CDR3: CASSPDRDDYGYTF; DNA: TGTGCCAGCTCACCCGACAGGGATGACTATGGCTACACCTTC
D: NA; V: TRBV6-5; size: NA; J: TRBJ1-2; CDR3: CASTLNRVGGYTF; DNA: TGTGCCAGCACCCTCAACAGGGTTGGTGGCTACACCTTC
D: NA; V: TRBV15; size: once; J: TRBJ2-2; CDR3: CATSTRAGELFF; DNA: TGTGCCACCAGCACCAGGGCCGGGGAGCTGTTTTTT
D: NA; V: TRBV7-3; size: NA; J: TRBJ2-3; CDR3: CASSLNRATDTQYF; DNA: TGTGCCAGCAGCTTAAACAGGGCCACAGATACGCAGTATTTT
D: TRBD1; V: TRBV4-1; size: NA; J: TRBJ1-5; CDR3: CASSQDGGQGDQPQHF; DNA: TGCGCCAGCAGCCAAGATGGCGGACAGGGTGATCAGCCCCAGCATTTT
D: TRBD1; V: TRBV5-8; size: NA; J: TRBJ1-4; CDR3: CASSLDRSATNEKLFF; DNA: TGTGCCAGCAGCCTGGACAGGTCTGCAACTAATGAAAAACTGTTTTTT
D: TRBD1; V: TRBV7-9; size: NA; J: TRBJ1-1; CDR3: CASSLGRDRDAFF; DNA: TGTGCCAGCAGCTTAGGCCGGGACAGGGACGCTTTCTTT
D: NA; V: TRBV21-1; size: once; J: TRBJ2-3; CDR3: CASSELKGPISTDTQYF; DNA: TGTGCCAGCAGCGAACTCAAGGGGCCTATCTCCACAGATACGCAGTATTTT
D: TRBD1; V: TRBV10-1; size: NA; J: TRBJ2-7; CDR3: CASSPPGTGAYEQYF; DNA: TGCGCCAGCAGTCCCCCCGGGACAGGGGCCTACGAGCAGTACTTC
D: NA; V: TRBV14; size: once; J: TRBJ1-6; CDR3: CASSQGGLYNSPLHF; DNA: TGTGCCAGCAGCCAAGGAGGGCTTTATAATTCACCCCTCCACTTT
D: NA; V: TRBV4-3; size: NA; J: TRBJ2-2; CDR3: CASSQDRAGTGELFF; DNA: TGCGCCAGCAGCCAAGATCGGGCAGGGACCGGGGAGCTGTTTTTT